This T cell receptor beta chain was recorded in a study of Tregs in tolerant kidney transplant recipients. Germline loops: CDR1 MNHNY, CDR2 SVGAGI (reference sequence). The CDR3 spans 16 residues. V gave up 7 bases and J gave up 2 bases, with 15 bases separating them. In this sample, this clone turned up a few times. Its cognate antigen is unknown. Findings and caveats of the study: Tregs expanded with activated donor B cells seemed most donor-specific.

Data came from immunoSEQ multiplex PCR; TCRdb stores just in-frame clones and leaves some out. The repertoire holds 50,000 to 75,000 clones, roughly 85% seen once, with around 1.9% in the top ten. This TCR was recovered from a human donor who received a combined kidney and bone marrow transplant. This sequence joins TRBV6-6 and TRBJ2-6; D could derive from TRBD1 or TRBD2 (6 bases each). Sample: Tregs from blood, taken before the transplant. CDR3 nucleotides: TGTGCCAGCACCTATTCGGGGGCCCCTGGGGCCAACGTCCTGACTTTC. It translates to CASTYSGAPGANVLTF.